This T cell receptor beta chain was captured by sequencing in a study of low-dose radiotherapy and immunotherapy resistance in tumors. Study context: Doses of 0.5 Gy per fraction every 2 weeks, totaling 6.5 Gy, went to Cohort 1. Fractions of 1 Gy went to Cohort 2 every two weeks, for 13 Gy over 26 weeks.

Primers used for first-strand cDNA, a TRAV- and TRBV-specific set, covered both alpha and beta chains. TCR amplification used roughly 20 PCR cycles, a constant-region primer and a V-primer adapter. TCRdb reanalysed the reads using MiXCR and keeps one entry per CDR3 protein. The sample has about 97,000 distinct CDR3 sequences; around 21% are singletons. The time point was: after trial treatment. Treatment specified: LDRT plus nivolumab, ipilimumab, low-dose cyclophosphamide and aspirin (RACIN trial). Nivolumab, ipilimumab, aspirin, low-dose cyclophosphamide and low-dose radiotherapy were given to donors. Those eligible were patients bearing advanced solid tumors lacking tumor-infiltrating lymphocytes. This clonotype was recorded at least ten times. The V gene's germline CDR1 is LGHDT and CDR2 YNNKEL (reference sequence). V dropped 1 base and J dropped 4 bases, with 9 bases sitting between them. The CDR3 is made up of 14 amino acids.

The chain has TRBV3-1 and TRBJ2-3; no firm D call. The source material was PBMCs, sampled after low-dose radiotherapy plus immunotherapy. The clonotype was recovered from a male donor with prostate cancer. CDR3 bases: TGTGCCAGCAGCCAAGTCGGCTATCCAGATACGCAGTATTTT. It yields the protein CASSQVGYPDTQYF.